A selection of T cell receptor beta chains follows, all from one sample in a study of cytomegalovirus exposure and HLA in healthy donors. Generated by immunoSEQ multiplex PCR, the TCRdb table keeps only in-frame clones and is missing some. Among about 160,000 clones listed, 83% were seen once. The sequenced sample consisted of PBMCs. The receptors were sampled from a man between 45 and 60 years old in good health and CMV-seropositive. Each CDR3 is given with its conserved first and last residue. Fields, in order: D gene, clone size, V gene, J gene, CDR3 DNA, CDR3 protein. The D gene is left open where the match is weak. Only part of the rows carry a size: once, few, many, or a class if the clone is expanded.

NA,NA,TRBV14,TRBJ2-5,TGTGCCAGCAGCCAAGAGATAGGGGCCTTAGAGACCCAGTACTTC,CASSQEIGALETQYF
NA,NA,TRBV4-1,TRBJ2-2,TGCGCCAGCAGTCGGACTACCTACACCGGGGAGCTGTTTTTT,CASSRTTYTGELFF
NA,NA,TRBV25-1,TRBJ2-1,TGTGCCAGCAGTGAATGGGCGAACAATGAGCAGTTCTTC,CASSEWANNEQFF
TRBD1,NA,TRBV7-3,TRBJ2-2,TGTGCCAGCAGCCCGACAGGGTCCCGGGAGCTGTTTTTT,CASSPTGSRELFF
NA,once,TRBV11-3,TRBJ1-1,TGTGCCAGCAGCTCGGGAGGCAGGGAGCGCACTGAAGCTTTCTTT,CASSSGGRERTEAFF
TRBD2,NA,TRBV7-8,TRBJ2-1,TGTGCCAGCAGCTCCGGGACTAAGAATGAGCAGTTCTTC,CASSSGTKNEQFF
NA,NA,TRBV4-1,TRBJ2-7,TGCGCCAGCAGCCTTCGCGGCGGCCTTACCTACGAGCAGTACTTC,CASSLRGGLTYEQYF
NA,NA,TRBV29-1,TRBJ1-5,TGCAGCGTTCTCCAGGGCCTCCCCAATCAGCCCCAGCATTTT,CSVLQGLPNQPQHF
TRBD1,NA,TRBV19,TRBJ1-1,TGTGCCAGTAGTAACAGGGGAAGCACTGAAGCTTTCTTT,CASSNRGSTEAFF
TRBD1,NA,TRBV19,TRBJ1-1,TGTGCCAGTAGTATACAGGGGGCAGGGCTGAACACTGAAGCTTTCTTT,CASSIQGAGLNTEAFF
NA,NA,TRBV30,TRBJ2-1,TGTGCCTGGACTAGGATAGGAGGCTCCTACAATGAGCAGTTCTTC,CAWTRIGGSYNEQFF
TRBD1,once,TRBV6-1,TRBJ2-7,TGTGCCAGCAGTCCCGGGACAGGGTTCCTCTACGAGCAGTACTTC,CASSPGTGFLYEQYF
NA,NA,TRBV14,TRBJ1-3,TGTGCCAGCAGCCCCTATCCTCTCTCTGGAAACACCATATATTTT,CASSPYPLSGNTIYF
TRBD1,few,TRBV19,TRBJ1-2,TGTGCCAGTAGTATTCGGGGAGCGGTAGGGGGCGACTATGGCTACACCTTC,CASSIRGAVGGDYGYTF
TRBD2,NA,TRBV5-1,TRBJ2-2,TGCGCCAGCAGCTTGAAGACTAGCGGGCTGTTTTTT,CASSLKTSGLFF
TRBD1,NA,TRBV16,TRBJ1-6,TGTGCCAGCAGCCGGGGACAGGGGATTTCACCCCTCCACTTT,CASSRGQGISPLHF
TRBD2,NA,TRBV4-2,TRBJ2-1,TGTGCCAGCAGCCAAGTTGAGGGGAGGGCCTACAATGAGCAGTTCTTC,CASSQVEGRAYNEQFF
NA,NA,TRBV28,TRBJ2-7,TGTGCCAGCATTAGTCCGTCCTCCTACGAGCAGTACTTC,CASISPSSYEQYF
NA,NA,TRBV20-1,TRBJ1-1,TGCAGTGCTAGATTCCGTACTGAAGCTTTCTTT,CSARFRTEAFF
TRBD1,once,TRBV18,TRBJ1-1,TGTGCCAGCTCACAGACAGGGATGGGGGGCACTGAAGCTTTCTTT,CASSQTGMGGTEAFF
TRBD2,NA,TRBV7-3,TRBJ2-5,TGTGCCAGCAGCTTAATGGGGACTAGCTTCGAGACCCAGTACTTC,CASSLMGTSFETQYF
NA,NA,TRBV19,TRBJ1-5,TGTGCCAGTAGTCCCGGGGGGGGCAGGCAGCCCCAGCATTTT,CASSPGGGRQPQHF
TRBD1,NA,TRBV10-3,TRBJ1-2,TGTGCCATCAGTGAGGGAACAGGGGGCGGCTACACCTTC,CAISEGTGGGYTF
TRBD2,NA,TRBV2,TRBJ2-1,TGTGCCAGCATCCCCGGGACTAACTACAATGAGCAGTTCTTC,CASIPGTNYNEQFF
NA,NA,TRBV6-5,TRBJ2-1,TGTGCCAGCAGTTATCGTACGGGGTCCTACAATGAGCAGTTCTTC,CASSYRTGSYNEQFF
NA,NA,TRBV30,TRBJ2-5,TGTGCCTGGGCTCTGGGGGGGGGCCCTTCGGAGACCCAGTACTTC,CAWALGGGPSETQYF
TRBD1,NA,TRBV18,TRBJ2-7,TGTGCCAGCTCACCGCGGGACAGGGGGAATTACGAGCAGTACTTC,CASSPRDRGNYEQYF
NA,NA,TRBV28,TRBJ2-7,TGTGCCAGCAGCACCTACGACGAGCAGTACTTC,CASSTYDEQYF
NA,NA,TRBV2,TRBJ2-5,TGTGCCAGCAGTGAAAGCGAGGCGGGGCGCCAAGAGACCCAGTACTTC,CASSESEAGRQETQYF
NA,NA,TRBV27,TRBJ2-1,TGTGCCAGCGGGACTTTGGATGAGCAGTTCTTC,CASGTLDEQFF
TRBD2,NA,TRBV2,TRBJ2-1,TGTGCCAGCAGTCCGGGACTAGCTTCCTACAATGAGCAGTTCTTC,CASSPGLASYNEQFF
TRBD1,NA,TRBV7-9,TRBJ1-6,TGTTCCAGCAGATTGGACAGGCCCTATAATTCACCCCTCCACTTT,CSSRLDRPYNSPLHF
NA,NA,TRBV29-1,TRBJ2-1,TGCGTCTGCGGGCGCGGTAGCAATGAGCAGTTCTTC,CVCGRGSNEQFF
NA,NA,TRBV20-1,TRBJ1-1,TGCAGTGCCAGAGGACAGCCTGAAGCTTTCTTT,CSARGQPEAFF
NA,NA,TRBV19,TRBJ1-5,TGTGCCAGTAGTATTTTCGATGGGAGTGGTCAGCCCCAGCATTTT,CASSIFDGSGQPQHF
TRBD2,few,TRBV19,TRBJ2-5,TGTGCCAGTAGTCCGACGACTGCCCAGCGGGGGGGATTAGAGACCCAGTACTTC,CASSPTTAQRGGLETQYF
NA,once,TRBV5-1,TRBJ2-1,TGCGCCAGCAGCACCGAATTGGCGGGAAACTACAATGAGCAGTTCTTC,CASSTELAGNYNEQFF
NA,few,TRBV5-1,TRBJ2-1,TGCGCCAGCAGCTCTGGGTTTAGCGATGAGCAGTTCTTC,CASSSGFSDEQFF
TRBD1,NA,TRBV7-2,TRBJ2-7,TGTGCCAGCAGCTTAGGCCCCAGGACAGGGGATCACGAGCAGTACTTC,CASSLGPRTGDHEQYF
NA,NA,TRBV15,TRBJ2-5,TGTGCCACCTCGGACAGCCTAGAGACCCAGTACTTC,CATSDSLETQYF
TRBD1,NA,TRBV7-3,TRBJ2-1,TGTGCCAGCAGCTTAGGGACAGAATCTGAGCAGTTCTTC,CASSLGTESEQFF
TRBD1,NA,TRBV6-1,TRBJ2-7,TGTGCCAGCAGAGACAGGGTGAAATCTTACGAGCAGTACTTC,CASRDRVKSYEQYF
NA,NA,TRBV27,TRBJ1-5,TGTGCCAGCAGTTTAGGGAGGGGTCAGCCCCAGCATTTT,CASSLGRGQPQHF
NA,NA,TRBV30,TRBJ2-3,TGTGCCTGGTCCAGGGCGCGTGGCACAGATACGCAGTATTTT,CAWSRARGTDTQYF
NA,NA,TRBV5-6,TRBJ2-7,TGTGCCAGCAGCGGAGGGCTCTCCTACGAGCAGTACTTC,CASSGGLSYEQYF
NA,NA,TRBV30,TRBJ2-1,TGTGCCTGGAGTGTATCTGGCAGGGATTTCTCCTACAATGAGCAGTTCTTC,CAWSVSGRDFSYNEQFF
TRBD1,few,TRBV6-1,TRBJ1-1,TGTGCCAGCAATTTAGACAGGGGAGGCACTGAAGCTTTCTTT,CASNLDRGGTEAFF
TRBD2,NA,TRBV5-6,TRBJ2-1,TGTGCCAGCAGGACGGGGGGGCTTTACAATGAGCAGTTCTTC,CASRTGGLYNEQFF
TRBD1,once,TRBV6-1,TRBJ1-1,TGTGCCACTGACAGGGGGTTGAACACTGAAGCTTTCTTT,CATDRGLNTEAFF
TRBD2,NA,TRBV5-4,TRBJ2-7,TGTGCCAGCAGCCCCGGACTAGCGGACTCCTACGAGCAGTACTTC,CASSPGLADSYEQYF